The present entry profiles one TCR beta chain with its context. Germline CDR1 SGHDT, CDR2 YYEEEE. V dropped 4 bases and J dropped 5; count of bases not matched to a gene: 4. The CDR3 runs to 14 residues. In the original analysis: The assay estimated nucleated cells by amplifying reference gene primers. Assay used: immunoSEQ multiplex PCR; TCRdb lists only in-frame clones, some missing. V and J calls and clone size are those listed in that table; D and trimming were worked out from the DNA. Of about 220,000 clones listed, around 80% were seen once; the top ten hold roughly 8.2%. These data belong to a study of blood T cell repertoires in COVID-19. For the study at large: The United States, Italy and Spain supplied acute and convalescent COVID-19 samples. Sample material is recorded as cDNA or gDNA derived from T cells, B-cell-depleted T cells, or PBMCs.

The source material was peripheral blood. This sequence originates from a woman aged 45-65 years with acute or convalescent COVID-19. This chain joins TRBV5-6 and TRBJ1-4; 8 bases line up with TRBD1. The CDR3 reads CASSRRTGNEKLFF. The CDR3 bases are TGTGCCAGCAGCCGCCGGACAGGGAATGAAAAACTGTTTTTT.